These 3 T cell receptor beta chains share one sample of origin, sequenced in a study of graft-versus-host responses after intestinal transplantation. Here immunoSEQ multiplex PCR was the method, and the copy in TCRdb shows in-frame clones only, minus some. In the table there are approximately 37,000 clones, over 90% of which are singletons. Sequenced material: PBMCs, taken 700 to 850 days after intestinal transplantation. These receptors were obtained from a human patient who received an intestinal transplant, so some T cells may come from the graft donor.

The chain employs TRBV5-4 and TRBJ2-5, with 8 positions matching TRBD1. The ends lost 3 bases at V and 5 bases at J; junction bases unmatched: 6. There are 14 residues in the CDR3. The germline gives CDR1 SGHNT, CDR2 YYREEE (reference sequence). Written as DNA, the CDR3 is TGTGCCAGCAGCTCAGGCAGGGGGCGGGAGACCCAGTACTTC. This codes for CASSSGRGRETQYF.

The chain uses TRBV19 and TRBJ2-5; possibly TRBD2 for D (6 bases). CDR3 length: 15 residues. Trimming removed 4 bases from V and 5 bases from J, with 17 bases in between. Looked up from germline, CDR1 is LNHDA and CDR2 is SQIVND (reference sequence). The CDR3 loop reads CASSTRLTEGETQYF. In DNA form, the CDR3 reads TGTGCCAGTAGTACCAGACTTACGGAGGGGGAGACCCAGTACTTC. Together with reference TRBV19 and TRBJ2-5, the CDR3 gives the full variable domain: DGGITQSPKYLFRKEGQNVTLSCEQNLNHDAMYWYRQDPGQGLRLIYYSQIVNDFQKGDIAEGYSVSREKKESFPLTVTSAQKNPTAFYLCASSTRLTEGETQYFGPGTRLLVL.

The chain recombines TRBV6-1 with TRBJ2-1; a possible D gene is TRBD1 (6 bases). The CDR3 length is 16 residues. Germline CDR1 reads MNHNS; CDR2 reads SASEGT. V was pared by 0 bases and J by 4 bases, with 13 bases between. The CDR3 reads CASSEATTGSYNEQFF. The CDR3 DNA is TGTGCCAGCAGTGAAGCGACGACAGGATCGTACAATGAGCAGTTCTTC.